These 11 T cell receptor beta chains were all obtained from the same sample, sequenced in a study of CXCR3-negative and CXCR3-positive naive CD8 T cells. Study-wide results and caveats: CXCR3-positive naive cells carried more hydrophobic TRB CDR3s than CXCR3-negative naive cells did.

These receptors lack a known antigen. UMI-labeled TRB cDNA libraries were prepared by 5' RACE. TCRdb re-called the 5' RACE reads and gives one entry per CDR3 protein, without DNA. The listing records 140,000 to 150,000 distinct CDR3 sequences. The material sequenced was naive CXCR3+ CD8+ T cells from blood. The subset is: CD45RO-CCR7+CD27+CD95- naive CD8+ T cells expressing CXCR3 (TNR3+). The source is a human donor in good health. Some clones in this sample may be carry-over from other donors' samples.

J is TRBJ1-2 and V is TRBV12-3 or TRBV12-4; the D call from TCRdb, TRBD1, cannot be confirmed without DNA. The CDR3 runs 17 residues. The CDR3 here is CASSTPGQGVKDYGYTF.

The chain joins TRBV29-1 to TRBJ2-7; with no DNA, the TCRdb D assignment of TRBD1 cannot be verified. Germline CDR1 reads SQVTM; CDR2 reads ANQGSEA. CDR3 length equals 14 residues. CDR3: CSVEGTGGAYEQYF.

This chain uses TRBV29-1 with TRBJ2-7; the TRBD1 assignment by TCRdb is unverifiable without DNA. CDR1 and CDR2 from the germline V gene are SQVTM and ANQGSEA. CDR3 length: 13 residues. The CDR3 loop reads CSVARGLSYEQYF.

The chain uses TRBV7-3 and TRBJ1-1. The germline CDR1 and CDR2 sequences are SGHTA and FQGTGA. This CDR3 region has 15 residues. CDR3 in amino acids: CASSLIRTRNTEAFF.

The CDR3 loop reads CASSPRTGSILYGYTF. The chain carries TRBV13 and TRBJ1-2; TCRdb returns TRBD1, unconfirmable since there is no DNA. The length of the CDR3 is 16 residues. Germline V gene lookup returns CDR1 PRHDT and CDR2 FYEKMQ (reference sequence).

The J gene is TRBJ2-7, the V gene TRBV5-1; the D gene TCRdb calls, TRBD1, cannot be checked with no DNA. The CDR3 is 15 residues long. The V gene's germline CDR1 is SGHRS and CDR2 YFSETQ. CDR3 loop: CASSLEARSSYEQYF.

The genes are TRBV29-1 and TRBJ2-5. CDR1 SQVTM and CDR2 ANQGSEA come from the germline V gene. The CDR3 consists of 14 residues. CDR3 sequence reads: CSVEGSRDRETQYF. The full variable domain, with the rest looked up from reference TRBV29-1 and TRBJ2-5, is SAVISQKPSRDICQRGTSLTIQCQVDSQVTMMFWYRQQPGQSLTLIATANQGSEATYESGFVIDKFPISRPNLTFSTLTVSNMSPEDSSIYLCSVEGSRDRETQYFGPGTRLLVL.

This chain connects TRBV29-1 to TRBJ2-7; TCRdb designates TRBD1, a call that cannot be tested without DNA. Germline loops: CDR1 SQVTM, CDR2 ANQGSEA. The CDR3 runs 16 residues. CDR3 sequence: CSVEDLGGTGTIEQYF.

V usage is TRBV27 and J usage is TRBJ2-3; without DNA, the TCRdb call of TRBD2 cannot be checked. CDR1 is MNHEY, CDR2 SMNVEV, per germline (reference sequence). The CDR3 runs to 14 residues. The CDR3 sequence is CASSYGLAGDTQYF.

This chain's CDR3 is CASSNPLEDREKETQYF. The rearrangement links TRBV5-1 to TRBJ2-5; TCRdb's D call of TRBD1 is untestable without DNA. The CDR3 sequence is 17 residues long. CDR1 and CDR2 from the germline V gene are SGHRS and YFSETQ.

The V and J genes are TRBV7-9 and TRBJ2-3; TCRdb selects TRBD2, and the lack of DNA leaves this call unchecked. CDR1 is SEHNR, CDR2 FQNEAQ, per germline (reference sequence). The CDR3 contains 19 residues. The CDR3 sequence is CASSPLTSGGLPSTDTQYF.